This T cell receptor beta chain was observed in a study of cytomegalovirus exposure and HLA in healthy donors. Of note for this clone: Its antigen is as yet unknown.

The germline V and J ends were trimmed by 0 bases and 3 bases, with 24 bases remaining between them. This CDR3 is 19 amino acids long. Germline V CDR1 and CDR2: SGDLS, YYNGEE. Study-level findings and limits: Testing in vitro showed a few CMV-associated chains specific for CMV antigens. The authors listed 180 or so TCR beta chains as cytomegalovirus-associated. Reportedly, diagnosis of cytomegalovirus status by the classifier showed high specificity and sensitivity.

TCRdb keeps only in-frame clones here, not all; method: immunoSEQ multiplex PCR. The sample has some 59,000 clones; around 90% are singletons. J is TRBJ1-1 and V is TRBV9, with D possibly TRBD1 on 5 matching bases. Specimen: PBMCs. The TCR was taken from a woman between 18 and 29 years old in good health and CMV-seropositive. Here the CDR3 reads CASSVEGWVGGLEDTEAFF. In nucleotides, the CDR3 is TGTGCCAGCAGCGTAGAGGGTTGGGTGGGGGGATTGGAGGACACTGAAGCTTTCTTT.